This is a list of T cell receptor beta chains from one sample in a study of T cells in Graves' hyperthyroidism and ophthalmopathy. TCRdb re-analysed the multiplex PCR reads in MiXCR, keeping a single row per CDR3 protein. The sample carries 400,000 to 500,000 distinct CDR3 sequences, roughly 15% recorded once. The sequencing input was blood. These receptors came from a woman younger than 35 with Graves' hyperthyroidism. Each CDR3 is given with its conserved first and last residue. Each record gives: clone size, J gene, D gene, V gene, CDR3 DNA, CDR3 protein. A D gene is named only where the DNA matches it firmly. Clone size is given for some rows only: seen once, a few or many times, or a class if the clone is expanded.

few	TRBJ2-3	TRBD2	TRBV5-4	TGTGCCAGCAGTACCCCTAGCGGGCGGAGCACAGATACGCAGTATTTT	CASSTPSGRSTDTQYF
-	TRBJ1-2	-	TRBV5-5	TGTGCCAGCAGCTTGCGACAGGAACCCTACTATGGCTACACCTTC	CASSLRQEPYYGYTF
many	TRBJ2-7	TRBD2	TRBV19	TGTGCCAGTAGTACATCCGGGACTAGCGGCTACGAGCAGTACTTC	CASSTSGTSGYEQYF
many	TRBJ2-1	-	TRBV28	TGTGCCAGCACCCATCGGACTGGAGCCTACAATGAGCAGTTCTTC	CASTHRTGAYNEQFF
many	TRBJ1-5	-	TRBV12-3/TRBV12-4	TGTGCCAGCAGTCTACAGGGAATGGGTCAGCCCCAGCATTTT	CASSLQGMGQPQHF
many	TRBJ2-1	TRBD1	TRBV6-1	TGTGCCAGCAGTCCGCTCAGGGGGCACCCTTCAAATGAGCAGTTCTTC	CASSPLRGHPSNEQFF
many	TRBJ1-1	TRBD1	TRBV30	TGTGCCTGGAACCTACAGGGGCAGGGTGAAGCTTTCTTT	CAWNLQGQGEAFF
-	TRBJ1-5	-	TRBV19	TGTGCCAGTAGTCCATGGCTGGGGGGCGGCAATCAGCCCCAGCATTTT	CASSPWLGGGNQPQHF
-	TRBJ2-1	-	TRBV7-2	TGTGCCAGCAGCTTACTAGCGAACTACAATGAGCAGTTCTTC	CASSLLANYNEQFF
many	TRBJ2-7	TRBD2	TRBV27	TGTGCCAGCAGTTTAGTCGGCAGCGGGAGCTCCGACGAGCAGTACTTC	CASSLVGSGSSDEQYF
few	TRBJ2-6	-	TRBV19	TGTGCCAGTAGTATAGGACTATCTGGGGCCAACGTCCTGACTTTC	CASSIGLSGANVLTF
many	TRBJ2-3	-	TRBV28	TGTGCCAGCACGGAGGAGGGGAGTTCAGATACGCAGTATTTT	CASTEEGSSDTQYF
many	TRBJ2-7	TRBD1	TRBV7-2	TGTGCCAGCAGCCTAATAGGGACAGGGCCCTACGAGCAGTACTTC	CASSLIGTGPYEQYF
many	TRBJ1-1	-	TRBV7-9	TGTGCCAGCAGAGGAGGGGCCCTGAAGAACACTGAAGCTTTCTTT	CASRGGALKNTEAFF
-	TRBJ2-1	-	TRBV24-1	TGTGCCACCAGTGATTCCTCCGGCCCGAAGCAGTTCTTC	CATSDSSGPKQFF
many	TRBJ2-1	-	TRBV12-5	TGTGCTAGTGGTTTGGTACTAAATCGGGACCGGGGAAATGAGCAGTTCTTC	CASGLVLNRDRGNEQFF
few	TRBJ2-7	TRBD2	TRBV4-2	TGTGCCAGCAGCCAAGATTGGGAGGGCCCCTACGAGCAGTACTTC	CASSQDWEGPYEQYF
few	TRBJ2-4	TRBD2	TRBV10-2	TGCGCCAGCCGAGGGGACTACTTACTAGCCAAAAACATTCAGTACTTC	CASRGDYLLAKNIQYF
many	TRBJ2-3	-	TRBV12-3/TRBV12-4	TGTGCCAGCAGCAGCGATAGCACAGATACGCAGTATTTT	CASSSDSTDTQYF
-	TRBJ2-3	TRBD2	TRBV5-1	TGCGCCAGCAGCTGGGGACTAGCGGGAGGGCCAGGAGATACGCAGTATTTT	CASSWGLAGGPGDTQYF
few	TRBJ2-5	-	TRBV14	TGTGCCAGCAGCCGACAGTCCCAAGAGACCCAGTACTTC	CASSRQSQETQYF
many	TRBJ2-1	TRBD2	TRBV5-5	TGTGCCAGCAGCCAGTATAGCGGGAGAGTCAACTACAATGAGCAGTTCTTC	CASSQYSGRVNYNEQFF
few	TRBJ1-1	TRBD1	TRBV20-1	TGCAGTGCTCGAACCTGGAGACAGGGCTCGAACATTGAAGCTTTCTTT	CSARTWRQGSNIEAFF
many	TRBJ1-4	TRBD1	TRBV6-5	TGTGCCAGCAGTCCTACAGGGGGCCATGAAAAACTGTTTTTT	CASSPTGGHEKLFF
-	TRBJ1-2	TRBD1	TRBV19	TGTGCCAGTAGAAGACAGGGGGCCGGCTATGGCTACACCTTC	CASRRQGAGYGYTF
many	TRBJ1-1	-	TRBV4-1	TGCGCCAGCAGCCACGCTTTACAGGGCTCCACTGAAGCTTTCTTT	CASSHALQGSTEAFF
many	TRBJ2-7	TRBD1	TRBV11-2	TGTGCCAGCAGCACGGGACAGGGCTACGAGCAGTACTTC	CASSTGQGYEQYF
few	TRBJ2-1	TRBD1	TRBV27	TGTGCCAGCACCAGGACAGGGACGCTTTACAATGAGCAGTTCTTC	CASTRTGTLYNEQFF
-	TRBJ2-7	TRBD1	TRBV20-1	TGCAGTGCTTGGGGGGACAGGGGGGCCGGGACCCACCGCGAGCAGTACTTC	CSAWGDRGAGTHREQYF
few	TRBJ2-1	TRBD2	TRBV7-9	TGTGCCAGCAGCCCGGGGACTAGCGGGAGTCATCAGGACAATGAGCAGTTCTTC	CASSPGTSGSHQDNEQFF
-	TRBJ1-6	-	TRBV5-1	TGCGCCAGCAGCTTGCCGGGGTCACCCCTCCACTTT	CASSLPGSPLHF
many	TRBJ1-2	TRBD1	TRBV9	TGTGCCAGCAGCGCCGGAGCCGGGACAGAGTCCTATGGCTACACCTTC	CASSAGAGTESYGYTF
-	TRBJ1-2	TRBD1	TRBV28	TGTGCCAGCAGTTTTCGATCGTTGGGACAGGGGTTGATCTATGGCTACACCTTC	CASSFRSLGQGLIYGYTF
once	TRBJ2-2	TRBD1	TRBV20-1	TGCAGTGCTAGAGACCCTCGGACAGGGGGCACTACCGGGGAGCTGTTTTTT	CSARDPRTGGTTGELFF
many	TRBJ2-3	-	TRBV12-3/TRBV12-4	TGTGCCAGCACAGGGGGGGGAGGCACAGATACGCAGTATTTT	CASTGGGGTDTQYF
-	TRBJ1-1	-	TRBV20-1	TGCAGTGCTGTGGAGCAGTCGAACACTGAAGCTTTCTTT	CSAVEQSNTEAFF
few	TRBJ1-6	-	TRBV3-1	TGTGCCAGCAGCCAAACGGGTCCTTTGCGACCCCTCCACTTT	CASSQTGPLRPLHF
few	TRBJ2-1	-	TRBV20-1	TGCAGTGCTATATTCTTCGGGGGCGCGAATGAGCAGTTCTTC	CSAIFFGGANEQFF
-	TRBJ2-7	TRBD2	TRBV28	TGTGCCAGCAGTTTATGGGGACTAGCGGGAGTGGGGGAGCAGTACTTC	CASSLWGLAGVGEQYF
many	TRBJ2-7	TRBD1	TRBV13	TGTGCCAGCAGCTTAAGGGACAGGGCCCTCGAGCAGTACTTC	CASSLRDRALEQYF
-	TRBJ1-6	TRBD1	TRBV9	TGTGCCAGCAGCCTCCGGGACAGGCCTTCACCCCTCCACTTT	CASSLRDRPSPLHF
few	TRBJ1-2	-	TRBV28	TGTGCCAGCTGCCTAGGTACAGGGTCCTATGGCTACACCTTC	CASCLGTGSYGYTF
-	TRBJ2-7	TRBD2	TRBV5-5	TGTGCCAGCAGCGGGACTAGCGGGAGGGCCAGTCTCGAGCAGTACTTC	CASSGTSGRASLEQYF